This T cell receptor (beta chain) was identified during a study of T cell responses to AZD1222 COVID-19 vaccine. Findings and caveats of the study: Donors skewed white British and female; clonal diversity was possibly underestimated. The study found Spike-specific TCR breadth and depth rose after two AZD1222 doses. Baseline seropositivity occurred in only 5 to 7 AZD1222 recipients.

CDR1 SGHAT and CDR2 FQDESV come from the germline V gene (reference sequence). The J segment lost 0 bases and the V segment lost 5 bases, leaving 7 bases of the junction unmatched. This CDR3 contains 15 residues. To note about this clone: What it binds is unknown.

This table comes from immunoSEQ multiplex PCR, and its TCRdb copy is limited to in-frame clones, with some not included. The repertoire includes some 160,000 clones, 80% to 95% of them detected once, and 1.5% to 2% sits in the top ten. The chain is built from TRBV11-1 and TRBJ2-7, with 7 bases identical to TRBD1. The clonotype comes from an adult in good health. Sequenced material: peripheral blood, taken on day 0 of AZD1222 vaccination. The CDR3 loop is CASSTRSGGSYEQYF. The CDR3 DNA sequence: TGTGCCAGCAGCACCCGGTCAGGGGGCTCCTACGAGCAGTACTTC.